Sequencing of this T cell receptor (beta chain) was carried out in a study of cytomegalovirus exposure and HLA in healthy donors (dated by TCRdb to 2017 to 2019). In terms of the full investigation: According to an earlier analysis of a few hundred of the donors, some 180 million T cells yielded some 110 million unique TCR beta sequences and around 280 Gb of sequence data. About 280 gigabases of sequencing data and around 80 million unique TCR sequences made up an early release that covered 500 to 650 HLA-typed donors. Of the 300 to 500 genotyped donors, 75% to 85% were placed in the genetic ancestry cluster associated with self-reported Caucasian donors. The study was designed to test whether signatures of past pathogen exposure could be identified by cataloging public T cell receptors. The T cell repertoires of about 700 subjects were profiled by immunosequencing and related to cytomegalovirus serostatus. In addition to the first cohort of 666 subjects, a separate validation cohort of 100 to 150 different subjects was used. To predict cytomegalovirus infection status, the study brought together high-throughput TCR immunosequencing, statistical association of individual TCRs with disease status, and machine learning. In a later analysis, previously published TCR beta repertoires from hundreds of donors were re-analyzed and high-resolution HLA genotyping was added so that TCR occurrence patterns could be studied. Rather than using new phenotypic data, the later analysis identified candidate immune exposures from TCR beta sequences and from how often those sequences occurred across donors. An earlier analysis of some 600 of the donors applied high-throughput TCR beta sequencing to assess whether each TCR beta V gene segment acted as functional or pseudogenic. Donor age, sex, ethnicity and CMV serostatus were compiled alongside the repertoire data. A later genetic analysis used genome-wide SNP genotypes for about 65% of the roughly 670 donors, treating that subset as a discovery cohort. All discovery cohort repertoires had been generated on a single sequencing platform. HLA typing included class I and class II loci at four-digit resolution. Typing coverage varied by locus: roughly 629-630 donors for A, B, C, DRB1 and DQB1; 500 to 550 for DQA1; about 590 for DPA1; more than 450 for DPB1. Because of strong linkage in the cohort, roughly five DR-DQ haplotypes were treated as single units for association and clustering. On average, 235,054 unique TCR beta nucleotide sequences were sequenced per donor among a few hundred genotyped donors of the cohort, with around 19% of those sequences being non-productive. Overall study outcomes, separate from this receptor: A further reported finding was that TCR beta sequences accurately predicted the HLA-A and HLA-B alleles for most subjects in the first cohort. In a later analysis, most CMV-associated TCR beta chains were found to appear HLA-restricted, with HLA associations seemingly driven largely by CMV exposure. An earlier analysis of approximately 570 of the donors showed that most TCR beta V segments appeared in productive rearrangements either about 87% or about 30% of the time, which broadly matched IMGT annotations. A later analysis associated 15,000 to 20,000 TCR beta sequences with specific HLA alleles at a false discovery rate of 0.05. Several of the top co-occurrence clusters appeared to be linked to parvovirus B19, influenza, CMV and Epstein-Barr virus, according to a later analysis. According to a later genetic analysis, donors in an Asian-associated ancestry cluster had fewer N-insertions in productive TCRs than the approximately 650-donor mean. A cluster of highly shared sequence variants was judged likely to represent a technical artifact of the sequencing pipeline. Presence/absence analyses assumed roughly uniform sequencing depth across donors, an assumption that may not hold. The classifier was reported to diagnose cytomegalovirus status with high specificity and sensitivity in both the original cohort and the validation cohort. Immune exposure information for the cohort was limited to CMV serostatus. A total of 150 to 200 TCR beta chains were listed by the study as associated with cytomegalovirus. According to the authors, the approach could potentially be generalized to other disease states and immunological phenotypes. Because counts were too low, roughly 18 rarely observed V segments, including chromosome 9 orphons, were left out of the earlier analysis of about 500 of the donors. Three of the identified cytomegalovirus-associated TCR beta chains were confirmed in vitro to be specific for cytomegalovirus antigens. While some public TCRs were present in many individuals, most TCR sequences turned up only very rarely across donors. Only TCR beta chains were sequenced in this cohort, and the absence of alpha or paired-chain data limited detectable features. In a later analysis, HLA-associated TCR beta chains showed more clonal expansion and lower generation probabilities than non-associated chains that were equally common. In a later analysis, the rate of TCR association differed among HLA loci, with DRB1 alleles having the most associated TCRs and HLA-C alleles having the fewest. Assigning TCR associations to individual alleles was difficult when HLA alleles, especially DR and DQ, strongly co-occurred. Linkage disequilibrium might explain the correlated functional status among segregating V segments, but an unknown experimental factor could not be excluded. The 87-base-pair reads could not distinguish some IMGT-functional V segments, including TRBV6-2 and TRBV6-3, so those segments were excluded. An association between a missense DCLRE1C variant and V-gene and J-gene trimming of TCR beta chains was found in a later genetic analysis and replicated in an independent cohort. Because HLA typing was missing for some donors at each locus, association tests included only the typed subset.

This clone occurred a few times. Its antigen has not been determined. The sample holds no much larger clone one base away, and base qualities are not on file. The method was the immunoSEQ multiplex PCR assay. The multiplex PCR relied on a mix of 60 forward primers for TCR Vbeta segments and 13 reverse primers for TCR Jbeta segments. Amplification of the CDR3 region of rearranged TCR beta genes was performed with a multiplex PCR assay on genomic DNA. On the Illumina HiSeq System, the amplified TCR beta libraries were sequenced as 87-base-pair reads. The study's processing was this. Across the 640 or so repertoires, a later analysis counted about 81 million unique TCR beta chains, about 10 million of which were shared by at least two donors. Raw reads were error-corrected and collapsed into unique sequences with a nearest-neighbor algorithm that merged closely related sequences to remove PCR and sequencing errors. CDR3 sequences were aligned to IMGT reference sequences to assign V, D and J gene segments. For a sequence to be retained, a match of at least six nucleotides to both a V gene segment and a J gene segment was required. Rearrangements were called productive when the CDR3 lacked stop codons and stayed in frame with V and J; all others were non-productive. Following IMGT convention, CDR3 was defined as the stretch from the second conserved V-encoded cysteine up to the conserved J-encoded phenylalanine. The earlier analysis of about 590 of the donors excluded sequences that lacked an unambiguous match to a single V gene segment. An earlier analysis of several hundred of the donors called V segments functional above 56.7% productive rearrangements and segregating when the between-donor standard deviation exceeded 5%. A statistical classification framework was built for diagnosing cytomegalovirus status from the catalog of TCR beta chain sequences. In a later analysis, V and J genes were assigned by comparing TCR nucleotide sequences against IMGT/GENE-DB human TR gene sequences. In a later analysis, CDR3 sequences and most-parsimonious VDJ recombination scenarios were assigned using the TCRdist pipeline. In a later analysis, each TCR beta chain was defined by its CDR3 amino acid sequence together with its V-gene family, and reads without a unique V-gene family were excluded. To address suspected cross-contamination and a sequencing artifact, a later analysis removed several hundred highly shared, low-generation-probability nucleotide sequences. For each public chain, a later analysis derived a clonal expansion index from normalized ranks of inferred template counts within each repertoire. A later analysis computed generation probabilities with a VDJ recombination model fitted to out-of-frame rearrangements, and checked the results against IGoR. In a later analysis, hypergeometric tests were used to score TCR-TCR, TCR-HLA and TCR-CMV co-occurrence, with a repertoire-size bias correction applied to TCR pairs. To estimate false discovery rates, a later analysis permuted the HLA or CMV assignments 20 times. In a later analysis, co-occurring TCRs were grouped with DBSCAN, and TCRdist sequence similarity was added when clustering was performed within HLA-allele-positive subsets. For co-occurrence clustering, repertoires with fewer than 30,000 or more than 120,000 public chains were excluded, along with about five repertoires with anomalous nucleotide sharing. Sourced from immuneACCESS, this table was stored by TCRdb with only in-frame sequences that have V and J called. A share of the clones is absent; for the studies checked, an unresolved V gene accounts for under half, and the remainder has no known explanation. V and J calls and clone size follow that table, whereas D and trimming were derived from the DNA. The sample table shows some 150,000 clones, and about 71% are seen once. The ten largest clones add up to under 3.5% of the sample.

Per the germline V gene, MDHEN is the CDR1 and SYDVKM is the CDR2. V lost 3 bases and J lost 5 bases; the stretch between them is 8 bases long. CDR3 length: 13 amino acids, cysteine to phenylalanine. The read is trimmed to its CDR3 DNA, 39 bases read in frame from base 1. The cohort consisted of 650 to 850 healthy bone marrow donors. Cohort members were all nominally healthy when sampled, although unrecorded immune exposures were likely present. The donor was CMV seronegative and was included in the group of a few hundred seronegative cohort members. A peripheral blood sample was provided by each donor, and peripheral blood mononuclear cells were used for TCR beta sequencing. The Qiagen DNeasy Blood Extraction Kit was used to extract genomic DNA from the blood cell samples.

The specimen was PBMCs. The chain uses TRBV28 and TRBJ1-5, with TRBD1 tentatively as D gene (5 bases match). This receptor was identified in a young woman in good health and CMV-seronegative. The nucleotide sequence is given as TGTGCCAGCAGTTTGCGGGGCCATCAGCCCCAGCATTTT. It is translated as CASSLRGHQPQHF. The CDR3 plus the reference TRBV28 and TRBJ1-5 genes for the other parts give the full variable domain: DVKVTQSSRYLVKRTGEKVFLECVQDMDHENMFWYRQDPGLGLRLIYFSYDVKMKEKGDIPEGYSVSREKKERFSLILESASTNQTSMYLCASSLRGHQPQHFGDGTRLSIL.